This T cell receptor (beta chain) was sequenced in a study of blood T cell repertoires in COVID-19. Turning to the study itself: From the United States, Italy and Spain came samples of acute and convalescent COVID-19.

Original processing methods: Cell counts per sample came from amplifying reference gene primers. Assay used: immunoSEQ multiplex PCR; TCRdb lists only in-frame clones, some missing. That table furnishes V, J and clone size, whereas the DNA furnished D and trimming. The top ten clones hold roughly a fifth of a sample with some 24,000 clones, 75% to 90% of them seen once. J lost 11 bases, V lost 3 bases, and 7 bases had no gene match. The CDR3 contains 13 residues. CDR1 is LNHNV, CDR2 YYDKDF, per germline (reference sequence). Sequencing was done on a sample of peripheral blood. The receptor was derived from a human donor in a cohort sampled during active COVID-19. The chain links TRBV15 to TRBJ2-1; TRBD1 agrees at 7 bases. This CDR3 reads CATSRTGKSQQFF. CDR3 sequence (DNA): TGTGCCACCAGCAGGACAGGGAAATCCCAGCAGTTCTTC.